Listed here are 14 T cell receptor beta chains from one sample, sequenced in a study of beta chain features in type 1 diabetes (dated by TCRdb to the late 2010s). The method behind the library was the immunoSEQ multiplex PCR assay. The High Capacity cDNA Reverse Transcription Kit was used to reverse transcribe all of the isolated RNA, meaning that expressed TCRB transcripts were what got sequenced. TCRdb retrieved this table from immuneACCESS and kept in-frame rearrangements only. Not all clones are present; in checked studies, unresolved V genes account for under half, and no reason is known for the remainder. In all, the sample holds 250,000 to 400,000 clones, and 14% of those were seen once. The ten biggest clones cover about 6.6% of the sample. Sequenced input: central memory CD4+ T cells from blood. The receptors come from a man under 40 in good health.

The chain recombines TRBV11-3 with TRBJ2-1; no clear D. The germline V gene encodes CDR1 SGHNT and CDR2 YENEEA. The CDR3 is 13 amino acids. Trimming pared 2 bases from V and 6 bases from J, leaving 8 bases between. CDR3: CASSLSGVNEQFF. In DNA form, the CDR3 reads TGTGCCAGCAGCTTATCTGGGGTCAATGAGCAGTTCTTC.

This chain connects TRBV11-3 to TRBJ2-7, with D uncertain. Germline CDR1 is SGHNT and CDR2 is YENEEA. Trimming pared 4 bases from V and 0 bases from J, leaving 7 bases between. The CDR3 has 13 residues. CDR3 bases: TGTGCCAGCAGCTCGCGAGCCTCCTACGAGCAGTACTTC. Its protein is CASSSRASYEQYF.

J is TRBJ1-5 and V is TRBV10-3; perhaps TRBD1 as D (5 bases). CDR1 is ENHRY, CDR2 SYGVKD, per germline. This CDR3 has 13 amino acids. Deletions cut 10 bases from V and 3 bases from J, with 13 bases between. CDR3 residues: CASRGDNNQPQHF. The CDR3 DNA follows: TGTGCCAGCAGAGGGGATAACAATCAGCCCCAGCATTTT.

This chain joins TRBV6-5 and TRBJ2-1; TRBD2 might be the D (6 bases). The germline V gene encodes CDR1 MNHEY and CDR2 SVGAGI. Trimming took 6 bases from V and 6 from J, leaving 15 bases between them. The CDR3 loop spans 14 amino acids. The CDR3 coding sequence is TGTGCCAGCAGGGTTAGCGGCTCCCCCAATGAGCAGTTCTTC. This sequence encodes CASRVSGSPNEQFF.

The chain recombines TRBV4-3 with TRBJ2-7; 12 bases align to TRBD2. Germline CDR1 LGHNA, CDR2 YSLEER. V lost 2 bases and J lost 7; bases outside the gene matches: 6. The CDR3 is made up of 15 amino acids. The CDR3 nucleotides are TGCGCCAGCAGCCAATCTTCGGGACTAGCGGGTGAGCAGTACTTC. Its translation: CASSQSSGLAGEQYF.

The V call is TRBV6-1, the J call TRBJ2-5, with D hard to call. Germline CDR1 reads MNHNS; CDR2 reads SASEGT. Trimming took 7 bases from V and 5 from J, leaving 8 bases between them. The CDR3 covers 11 residues. The CDR3 loop reads CASKNTETQYF. In DNA, the CDR3 is TGTGCCAGCAAAAACACGGAGACCCAGTACTTC.

The chain uses TRBV4-3 and TRBJ2-3, with D unclear. Germline loops: CDR1 LGHNA, CDR2 YSLEER. Trimming cost V 3 bases and J 4 bases, with 11 bases left between them. The CDR3 spans 14 residues. This CDR3 is CASSQSRSADTQYF. The CDR3 DNA reads TGCGCCAGCAGCCAGAGCCGCAGCGCAGATACGCAGTATTTT.

CDR3 protein: CATSREGGLQPQHF. The CDR3 DNA is TGTGCCACCAGCAGAGAAGGGGGGCTTCAGCCCCAGCATTTT. V gene TRBV15 combines with J gene TRBJ1-5; TRBD1 is a possible D gene (6 bases). CDR1 is LNHNV, CDR2 YYDKDF, per germline (reference sequence). The CDR3 sequence is 14 residues long. The germline V and J ends were trimmed by 0 bases and 6 bases, with 9 bases remaining between them. Full variable domain (outside the CDR3, taken from reference TRBV15 and TRBJ1-5): DAMVIQNPRYQVTQFGKPVTLSCSQTLNHNVMYWYQQKSSQAPKLLFHYYDKDFNNEADTPDNFQSRRPNTSFCFLDIRSPGLGDTAMYLCATSREGGLQPQHFGDGTRLSIL.

This clone has more than one count but fewer than ten. The chain uses TRBV11-3 and TRBJ2-1; 11 bases fit TRBD2. The CDR3 has 15 amino acids. Unmatched junction bases numbered 6, after V lost 3 bases and J lost 8 bases. The germline V gene encodes CDR1 SGHNT and CDR2 YENEEA. The CDR3 here is CASSFLSGGAYEQFF. CDR3 DNA sequence: TGTGCCAGCAGCTTTCTTAGCGGGGGGGCCTATGAGCAGTTCTTC.

V usage is TRBV19 and J usage is TRBJ2-4; D might be TRBD1 (5 bases). Germline V CDR1 and CDR2: LNHDA, SQIVND (reference sequence). The ends were cut back, 10 bases at V and 9 bases at J, with 16 bases in the middle. The CDR3 loop spans 12 amino acids. The CDR3 nucleotides are TGTGCCACCCTTAATAGCCAGGGCATTCAGTACTTC. Its protein is CATLNSQGIQYF.

This clone was picked up a small number of times. The rearrangement uses TRBV11-2 and TRBJ2-7; D is unresolved. V was pared by 2 bases and J by 4 bases, with 6 bases between. The CDR3 sequence is 12 residues long. CDR1 and CDR2 (germline): SGHAT, FQNNGV. The CDR3 loop reads CASSLHRYEQYF. As DNA, the CDR3 is TGTGCCAGCAGCTTACACAGATACGAGCAGTACTTC.

CDR3 residues: CASRGGRHTDTQYF. For the CDR3, the DNA is TGTGCCAGCAGAGGGGGGCGGCACACAGATACGCAGTATTTT. The chain couples TRBV9 to TRBJ2-3, with D perhaps being TRBD1 or TRBD2 (6 bases each). The CDR3 sequence is 14 residues long. V was trimmed by 5 bases and J by 2 bases, leaving 12 bases between them. In germline, CDR1 is SGDLS, CDR2 YYNGEE.

There are a few counts of this clone. The rearrangement uses TRBV7-2 and TRBJ2-7, with TRBD2 matching over 8 bases. The CDR3 length is 15 residues. The ends lost 5 bases at V and 4 bases at J; junction bases unmatched: 10. In germline, CDR1 is SGHTA, CDR2 FQGNSA. The CDR3 DNA reads as TGTGCCAGCAGCGTCGGGGGGGGCACGGGATACGAGCAGTACTTC. Encoded protein: CASSVGGGTGYEQYF.

A few counts support this clone. The gene calls are TRBV9 and TRBJ2-1; D assignment may be TRBD1 or TRBD2 (5 bases each). CDR3 length: 12 amino acids. Trimming removed 4 bases at V and 10 bases at J, with 12 bases between. The germline V gene has CDR1 SGDLS and CDR2 YYNGEE. As DNA, the CDR3 is TGTGCCAGCAGCCCACATGAGGGGGAGCAGTTCTTC. This sequence encodes CASSPHEGEQFF.